The present T cell receptor beta chain was sequenced within a study of PD-L1 blockade in urothelial cancer listed by TCRdb under 2017. Context from the whole study: Therapy was started at some point between 2012 and 2014 for all patients, and atezolizumab 1,200 mg was administered intravenously every 3 weeks. About 90% of the roughly 29 patients were identified as males with urothelial cancer of bladder origin, and a prior smoking history was reported by 18 of 29 patients. An ECOG performance status of 0 or 1 was recorded for the patients, and 0 to 3 prior chemotherapy regimens had been received by the patients. Blood samples were analyzed at two time points: 3 weeks after treatment start (second dose) and 6 weeks after treatment start. A median of about 150,000 T cells and 80,000 to 100,000 unique TCRs was obtained from blood samples, and a median clonality of roughly 0.074 was observed. An exploratory multi-omic analysis was conducted of the somatic, immune and clinical correlates of response to PD-L1 blockade with atezolizumab in urothelial cancer. Pretreatment tumor samples, along with matched peripheral blood serially collected before and after atezolizumab treatment, were subjected to TCR sequencing. Progression-free survival longer than 6 months counted as durable clinical benefit, and TCR features were additionally tested against both progression-free and overall survival. In the same patients, pretreatment tumors underwent whole exome sequencing and RNA sequencing in addition to TCR sequencing. Nine patients achieved durable clinical benefit and approximately 20 did not. Pretreatment blood TCR-seq was available for about 27 patients, at least one posttreatment blood collection was obtained for 25 or so patients, and tumor TCR-seq was available for 25 or so patients. Study-wide conclusions, independent of this receptor: Patients with durable benefit showed greater expansion of tumor-associated TCR clones in peripheral blood 3 weeks after starting treatment (n of about 20, p = 0.022). Because the sample size was small (n of about 27) and many exploratory analyses were performed, the results are intended to be hypothesis-generating. A pretreatment peripheral blood TCR clonality below the median was linked to improved progression-free and overall survival.

Synthetic TCR analog templates were spiked into each PCR so that absolute template abundance could be estimated from read counts. The immunoSEQ assay used bias-controlled V and J gene primers to amplify TCRbeta CDR3 regions from genomic DNA. Rearranged TCRbeta segments were sequenced at approximately 20X coverage. In the source study's methods: Sequencing errors were corrected by clustering, and CDR3s were annotated against IMGT so that V, D and J genes could be assigned. Out-of-frame and stop-codon sequences were excluded, and only productive TCRbeta rearrangements were used in downstream analyses. Clonality was calculated as one minus the Shannon entropy normalized by the log of the number of unique productive sequences. Clones differing between time points or between blood and tumor were identified using Fisher's exact test with Benjamini-Hochberg correction, with an adjusted p below 0.01 applied as the threshold. Here the immuneACCESS table is served through TCRdb, limited to in-frame sequences with V and J called. Missing clones are a known gap in these copies; in checked studies unresolved V genes cover under half, and the rest lacks a known reason. V and J calls and clone size are given by that table; D and trimming were obtained from the DNA. The sample records fewer than 75,000 clones, 84% of which are singletons. The biggest ten clones account for approximately 5% of the sample.

About this clone: Which antigen it targets is not known. No base qualities exist here, and no much larger clone lies one base off it.

A cohort of about 30 patients with locally advanced or metastatic urothelial carcinoma, treated at Memorial Sloan Kettering on a trial protocol, was included. Peripheral blood mononuclear cells were collected pretreatment and during treatment, at between 1 and 8 total time points per patient. The Qiagen DNeasy Blood extraction kit was used to purify genomic DNA from total PBMCs and from tumor samples. PBMCs were collected pretreatment and during treatment and were isolated and stored as previously described. The sample in question was PBMCs, obtained around atezolizumab (anti-PD-L1) treatment. The receptor's source is a man aged 65 to 79 with urothelial cancer.

The CDR3 is CASSPLGGGFTHNYGYTF. The DNA sequence is TGTGCCAGCAGCCCATTAGGGGGCGGGTTTACCCATAACTATGGCTACACCTTC. Recombination connected TRBV7-9 to TRBJ1-2; TRBD1 agrees with 7 junctional bases. From cysteine to phenylalanine, the CDR3 is 18 amino acids long. Only the CDR3 portion is preserved as DNA: 54 bases, with reading frame beginning at the first base. From the germline V gene (reference sequence), CDR1 is SEHNR and CDR2 is FQNEAQ. Trimming accounts for 5 bases at V and 1 base at J, while the number of junction bases matched to no gene is 16.